A single sample is the source of the 4 T cell receptor beta chains below, sequenced in a study of T cell responses to AZD1222 COVID-19 vaccine. Sequencing was performed with immunoSEQ multiplex PCR; in TCRdb, only in-frame clones are kept and a portion is missing. The sample carries tens of thousands of clones, roughly 80% recorded once. Sequencing was performed on peripheral blood, taken on day 0 of AZD1222 vaccination. All receptors come from an adult in good health.

J is TRBJ2-2 and V is TRBV7-8; unclear D gene. This CDR3 region has 13 residues. Germline CDR1 reads SGHVS; CDR2 reads FQNEAQ. The ends were cut back, 5 bases at V and 5 bases at J, with 9 bases in the middle. CDR3 in amino acids: CASSVSPTGELFF. CDR3 nucleotide sequence: TGTGCCAGCAGCGTGAGTCCAACCGGGGAGCTGTTTTTT.

This chain connects TRBV27 to TRBJ1-4; the D gene is possibly TRBD1 (6 bases). The CDR3 is made up of 15 amino acids. V lost 3 bases to trimming and J lost 4 bases, with 12 bases between them. Germline V lookup: CDR1 MNHEY, CDR2 SMNVEV (reference sequence). CDR3 bases: TGTGCCAGCAGTTTGGGGACACTAGATAATGAAAAACTGTTTTTT. Translated: CASSLGTLDNEKLFF.

The rearrangement links TRBV11-2 to TRBJ1-6; D is undetermined. Germline V gene sequence: CDR1 SGHAT, CDR2 FQNNGV. Trimming pared 2 bases from V and 4 bases from J, leaving 9 bases between. This CDR3 has 15 amino acids. CDR3 sequence: CASSLTPGYNSPLHF. For the CDR3, the DNA is TGTGCCAGCAGCTTAACACCCGGATATAATTCACCCCTCCACTTT.

This rearrangement joins TRBV19 to TRBJ1-2; TRBD1 matches at 9 bases. Looked up from germline, CDR1 is LNHDA and CDR2 is SQIVND (reference sequence). This CDR3 comprises 18 residues. J lost 2 bases, V lost 3 bases, and 13 bases had no gene match. Here the CDR3 reads CASSIGGQGSSSNYGYTF. In nucleotides, the CDR3 is TGTGCCAGTAGTATCGGGGGACAGGGAAGTTCCTCAAACTATGGCTACACCTTC.